Following are 19 T cell receptor beta chains from one sample sequenced in a study of T cells after yellow fever vaccination. TCRdb re-called the 5' RACE reads with MiXCR, one entry per CDR3 protein. The table has about 330,000 distinct CDR3 sequences, 7% to 9% seen once. The material sequenced was PBMCs, taken about 49 days after the first yellow fever vaccination. These receptors all come from a man aged 18 to 29 who received the YFV17D yellow fever vaccine.

In its sample, this clonotype was seen many times. The rearrangement links TRBV20-1 to TRBJ2-1; 13 nucleotides agree with TRBD2. Germline CDR1 DFQATT, CDR2 SNEGSKA (reference sequence). V trimming: 6 bases; J trimming: 7 bases; junction bases outside the gene matches: 6. The CDR3 contains 14 residues. The chain's CDR3 is CSADTSGGANEQFF. DNA of the CDR3: TGCAGTGCAGACACTAGCGGGGGGGCTAATGAGCAGTTCTTC.

This clonotype was observed a few times. This sequence joins TRBV28 and TRBJ2-7; the match to TRBD2 covers 8 bases. CDR3 size: 14 residues. The junction had 8 bases not matched to a gene; V was cut back by 8 bases and J by 2 bases. Germline CDR1 MDHEN, CDR2 SYDVKM. This CDR3 is CASAVRGGTYEQYV. The CDR3 DNA is TGTGCCAGCGCAGTCCGGGGGGGAACCTACGAGCAGTACGTC.

This clonotype was seen a few times. The V call is TRBV3-1, the J call TRBJ2-5; tentative D call: TRBD2 (6 bases). The CDR3 has 16 residues. Per germline, CDR1 LGHDT and CDR2 YNNKEL (reference sequence). Trimming removed 2 bases from V and 3 bases from J, with 16 bases in between. The CDR3, as DNA: TGTGCCAGCAGCCAACCCCCTCCGCGCGGGGAAGAGACCCAGTACTTC. Amino acid sequence: CASSQPPPRGEETQYF.

The rearrangement joins TRBV20-1 to TRBJ1-5; D is undetermined. V was cut by 3 bases and J by 9 bases, with 15 bases left in between. Germline CDR1 and CDR2: DFQATT and SNEGSKA (reference sequence). This CDR3 is built from 13 residues. CDR3 region: CSASQASGWPQHF. CDR3 coding DNA: TGCAGTGCTAGTCAGGCCAGTGGGTGGCCCCAGCATTTT.

The chain has TRBV27 and TRBJ1-5, with D possibly being TRBD1 (5 bases). From germline, CDR1 is MNHEY and CDR2 SMNVEV (reference sequence). Trimming stripped 2 bases from V and 3 bases from J, with 8 bases between. There are 14 residues in the CDR3. CDR3 loop: CASSLGGVNQPQHF. As DNA, the CDR3 is TGTGCCAGCAGTTTAGGAGGGGTCAATCAGCCCCAGCATTTT.

This clonotype was seen many times. The rearrangement links TRBV10-3 to TRBJ2-3; 14 bases are a match to TRBD2. J was trimmed by 2 bases and V by 9 bases; bases with no gene match: 7. The CDR3 covers 16 residues. Germline V gives CDR1 ENHRY, CDR2 SYGVKD. The CDR3 protein is CAIGLAGGRTTDTQYF. In DNA form, the CDR3 reads TGTGCCATAGGACTAGCGGGGGGCAGGACCACAGATACGCAGTATTTT.

The CDR3 spells CASGEALDEKLFF. CDR3 DNA sequence: TGTGCCAGCGGGGAGGCGTTGGATGAAAAACTGTTTTTT. The chain uses TRBV28 and TRBJ1-4; D is unresolved. Germline assignment: CDR1 MDHEN and CDR2 SYDVKM. The V and J ends lost 8 bases and 6 bases respectively, with 13 bases between them. The CDR3 has 13 amino acids.

This clonotype was counted a few times. A junction end diverges from the germline sequence, so it may reflect a read error. The CDR3 region has the DNA TGCGCCAGCAGATTTGGGGCGCGTCTACTCTTC. Its translation: CASRFGARLLF. The V call is TRBV4-3, the J call TRBJ2-1; maybe TRBD1 (5 bases). This CDR3 region has 11 residues. Per germline, CDR1 LGHNA and CDR2 YSLEER.

The V gene is TRBV7-2, the J gene TRBJ2-1, with D uncertain. The CDR3 covers 14 residues. V was clipped by 3 bases and J by 1 base, with 7 bases between them. The V gene's germline CDR1 is SGHTA and CDR2 FQGNSA. The CDR3, as DNA: TGTGCCAGCAGCTTGGCACTTTCCTACAATGAGCAGTTCTTC. This codes for CASSLALSYNEQFF.

This sequence joins TRBV6-5 and TRBJ1-6; maybe TRBD1 (5 bases). The CDR3 loop spans 15 amino acids. Germline-derived CDR1 and CDR2 are MNHEY and SVGAGI. Trimming cost V 2 bases and J 5 bases, with 10 bases left between them. The CDR3 DNA follows: TGTGCCAGCAGTTACGTGGGGGGGGATAATTCACCCCTCCACTTT. The encoded protein is CASSYVGGDNSPLHF.

This clonotype occurred a few times. The chain carries TRBV9 and TRBJ2-3; D may be TRBD2 (5 bases). Germline V gene data show CDR1 as SGDLS and CDR2 as YYNGEE. The CDR3 consists of 12 residues. The V and J ends lost 4 bases and 10 bases respectively, with 13 bases between them. Here the CDR3 reads CASSPQRTAQYF. CDR3 sequence (DNA): TGTGCCAGCAGCCCCCAGCGGACCGCGCAGTATTTT.

V usage is TRBV5-1 and J usage is TRBJ1-4; possibly TRBD1 for D (5 bases). From germline, CDR1 is SGHRS and CDR2 YFSETQ. V was clipped by 4 bases and J by 4 bases, with 8 bases between them. This CDR3 has 13 residues. The CDR3 here is CASSRDVNEKLFF. CDR3 coding DNA: TGCGCCAGCAGCCGGGACGTTAATGAAAAACTGTTTTTT.

This clonotype was seen a few times. The rearrangement links TRBV2 to TRBJ2-5, with TRBD1 as a possible D gene (6 bases). The CDR3 totals 16 residues. Germline V lookup: CDR1 SNHLY, CDR2 FYNNEI. The germline V and J ends were trimmed by 4 bases and 2 bases, with 17 bases remaining between them. CDR3 amino acids: CASSGQGQGKQETQYF. Written as DNA, the CDR3 is TGTGCCAGCAGTGGTCAAGGGCAGGGGAAACAAGAGACCCAGTACTTC.

This clonotype turned up a few times. The chain recombines TRBV30 with TRBJ1-1; unclear D gene. Trimming shortened V by 0 bases and J by 10 bases, and 12 bases separated the two germline ends. Germline lookup yields CDR1 GTSNPN and CDR2 SVGIG (reference sequence). There are 12 residues in the CDR3. The CDR3 loop reads CAWSVPGGGAFF. CDR3 sequence (DNA): TGTGCCTGGAGTGTTCCTGGCGGTGGAGCTTTCTTT.

This clonotype was counted only a few times. The chain links TRBV27 to TRBJ2-7, with D perhaps matching TRBD2 (7 bases). CDR3 length: 13 residues. CDR1 is MNHEY, CDR2 SMNVEV, per germline (reference sequence). The V gene lost 7 bases and the J gene lost 0 bases, with 10 bases spanning the gap. The CDR3 is CASMGGASYEQYF. The DNA of the CDR3 is TGTGCCAGCATGGGGGGGGCCTCCTACGAGCAGTACTTC.

There are many counts of this clonotype. The J gene is TRBJ1-1, the V gene TRBV7-2; the match to TRBD1 covers 8 bases. Germline assignment: CDR1 SGHTA and CDR2 FQGNSA. This CDR3 comprises 15 residues. V trimming: 7 bases; J trimming: 4 bases; junction bases outside the gene matches: 11. As DNA, the CDR3 is TGTGCCAGCACCGTAGGACAGGGTTGGAGCACTGAAGCTTTCTTT. Amino acid sequence: CASTVGQGWSTEAFF.

This clonotype occurred many times. V gene TRBV6-5 combines with J gene TRBJ1-2; D is ambiguous. The CDR3 covers 12 residues. Looked up from germline, CDR1 is MNHEY and CDR2 is SVGAGI. The V end was cut by 2 bases, the J end by 10 bases, with 11 bases between. DNA for the CDR3: TGTGCCAGCAGTTACGACTCCTTTGACTACACCTTC. It yields the protein CASSYDSFDYTF.

Many counts were recorded for this clonotype. This chain links TRBV5-6 with TRBJ1-1; no clear D. Trimming shortened V by 4 bases and J by 2 bases, and 15 bases separated the two germline ends. This CDR3 is built from 15 residues. Per the germline V gene, CDR1 is SGHDT and CDR2 is YYEEEE. This CDR3 reads CASSITRRLNTEAFF. The CDR3 bases are TGTGCCAGCAGCATTACTCGACGGTTAAACACTGAAGCTTTCTTT.

The rearrangement links TRBV12-3 or TRBV12-4 to TRBJ1-1; TRBD1 might be the D (6 bases). This CDR3 contains 13 residues. V lost 7 bases and J 4 bases, leaving 13 bases between the germline ends. The CDR3 here is CASTLSRGTEAFF. The DNA of the CDR3 is TGTGCCAGCACCCTAAGCAGGGGCACTGAAGCTTTCTTT.